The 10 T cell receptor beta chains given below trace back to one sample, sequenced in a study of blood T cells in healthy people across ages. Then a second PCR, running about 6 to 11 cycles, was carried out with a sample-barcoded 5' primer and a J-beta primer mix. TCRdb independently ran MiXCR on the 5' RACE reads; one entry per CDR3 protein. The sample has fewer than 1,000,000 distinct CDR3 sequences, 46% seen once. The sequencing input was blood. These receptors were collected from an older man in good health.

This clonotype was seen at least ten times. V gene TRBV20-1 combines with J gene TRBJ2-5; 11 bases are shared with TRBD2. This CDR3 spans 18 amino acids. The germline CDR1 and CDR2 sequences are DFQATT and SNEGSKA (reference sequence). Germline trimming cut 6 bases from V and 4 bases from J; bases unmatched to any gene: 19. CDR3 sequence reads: CSAAVTSGKWVVRETQYF. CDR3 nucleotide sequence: TGCAGTGCGGCAGTGACTAGCGGGAAGTGGGTAGTACGAGAGACCCAGTACTTC.

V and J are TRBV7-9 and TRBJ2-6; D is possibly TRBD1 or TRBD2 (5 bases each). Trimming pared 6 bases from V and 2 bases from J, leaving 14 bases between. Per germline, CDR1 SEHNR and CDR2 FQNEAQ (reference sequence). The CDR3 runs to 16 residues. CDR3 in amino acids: CASSEGSRAGANVLTF. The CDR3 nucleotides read TGTGCCAGCAGTGAGGGGAGTAGAGCTGGGGCCAACGTCCTGACTTTC. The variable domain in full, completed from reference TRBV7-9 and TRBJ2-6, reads DTGVSQNPRHKITKRGQNVTFRCDPISEHNRLYWYRQTLGQGPEFLTYFQNEAQLEKSRLLSDRFSAERPKGSFSTLEIQRTEQGDSAMYLCASSEGSRAGANVLTFGAGSRLTVL.

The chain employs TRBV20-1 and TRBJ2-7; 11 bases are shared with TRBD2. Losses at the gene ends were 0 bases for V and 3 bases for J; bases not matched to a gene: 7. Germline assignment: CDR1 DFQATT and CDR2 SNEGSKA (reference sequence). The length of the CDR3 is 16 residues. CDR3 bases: TGCAGTGCTAGAGAAAAACTAGCGGGAGTTCTCTACGAGCAGTACTTC. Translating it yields CSAREKLAGVLYEQYF.

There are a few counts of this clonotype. The CDR3 protein is CSARDGGTAYKNIQYF. Here the CDR3 DNA reads TGCAGTGCTAGAGATGGGGGCACCGCCTACAAAAACATTCAGTACTTC. The rearrangement links TRBV20-1 to TRBJ2-4; the D gene is possibly TRBD1 (6 bases). Germline V gene data show CDR1 as DFQATT and CDR2 as SNEGSKA (reference sequence). Trimming pared 0 bases from V and 3 bases from J, leaving 15 bases between. CDR3 length equals 16 residues.

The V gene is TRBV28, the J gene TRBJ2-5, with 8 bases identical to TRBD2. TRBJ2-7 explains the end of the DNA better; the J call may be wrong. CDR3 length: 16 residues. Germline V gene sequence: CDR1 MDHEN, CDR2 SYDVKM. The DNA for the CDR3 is TGTGCCAGCAGCTCAATTACCGGGACTAGAGTCTACGAGCAGTACTTC. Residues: CASSSITGTRVYEQYF.

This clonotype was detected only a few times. This CDR3 is CASSFSDTAYNEQFF. The CDR3 DNA reads TGCGCCAGCAGCTTCTCGGACACCGCCTACAATGAGCAGTTCTTC. J is TRBJ2-1 and V is TRBV5-1; TRBD1 is a possible D gene (5 bases). With 2 bases removed from V and 2 bases from J, the gap between germline ends came to 11 bases. The CDR3 extends over 15 amino acids. Germline loops: CDR1 SGHRS, CDR2 YFSETQ.

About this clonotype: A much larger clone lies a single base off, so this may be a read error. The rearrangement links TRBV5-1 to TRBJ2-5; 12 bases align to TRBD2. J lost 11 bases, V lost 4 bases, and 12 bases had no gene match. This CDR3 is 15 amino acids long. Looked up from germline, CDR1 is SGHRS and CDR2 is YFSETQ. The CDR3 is CASSALAGGSNEQYF. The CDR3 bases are TGCGCCAGCAGCGCGCTAGCGGGAGGGTCCAATGAGCAGTACTTC.

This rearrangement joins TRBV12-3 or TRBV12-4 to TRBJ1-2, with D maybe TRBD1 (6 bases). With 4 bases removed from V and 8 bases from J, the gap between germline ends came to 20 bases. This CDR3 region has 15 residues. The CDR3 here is CASSSGRGTLSGYTF. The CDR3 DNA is TGTGCCAGCAGTTCTGGTAGGGGGACCCTCTCGGGCTACACCTTC.

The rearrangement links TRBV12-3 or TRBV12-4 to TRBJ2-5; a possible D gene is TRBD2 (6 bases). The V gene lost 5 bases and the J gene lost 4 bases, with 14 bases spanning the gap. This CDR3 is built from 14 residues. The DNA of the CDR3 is TGTGCCAGCAGTGCCCGACTAGATTCAGAGACCCAGTACTTC. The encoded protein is CASSARLDSETQYF.

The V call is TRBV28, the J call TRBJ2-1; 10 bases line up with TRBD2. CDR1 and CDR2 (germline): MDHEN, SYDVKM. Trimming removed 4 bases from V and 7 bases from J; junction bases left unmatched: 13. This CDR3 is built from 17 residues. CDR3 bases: TGTGCCAGCAGTTACCCCCTCCTAGCGGGAGATGAAAATGAGCAGTTCTTC. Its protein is CASSYPLLAGDENEQFF.